The text below deals with one T cell receptor (beta chain). This sample is drawn from a study of blood T cell repertoires in COVID-19. Study as a whole: Spain, Italy and the United States supplied samples that represented acute and convalescent COVID-19. Sources were T cells, B-cell-depleted T cells, or PBMCs; the material itself was cDNA or gDNA.

As handled by the study authors: Nucleated cell number was recorded as an estimate derived from reference gene primer amplification. Assay used: immunoSEQ multiplex PCR; TCRdb lists only in-frame clones, some missing. That table is the source of V, J and clone size, and D and trimming were worked out from the DNA. The table lists about 210,000 clones, roughly nine tenths of them singletons, with approximately 0.7% in the top ten. V lost 4 bases and J lost 3; bases outside the gene matches: 4. Germline assignment: CDR1 SGHRS and CDR2 YFSETQ. The CDR3 extends over 14 amino acids. This clonotype originated in a man in his forties with acute or convalescent COVID-19. Material: peripheral blood. The chain is built from TRBV5-1 and TRBJ2-7; TRBD1 aligns across 10 bases. CDR3 sequence (DNA): TGCGCCAGCAGCGGGGGACAGGGGTTCTACGAGCAGTACTTC. Translation gives CASSGGQGFYEQYF.